These 14 T cell receptor beta chains share one sample of origin, sequenced in a study of CD8+ T cells in alopecia areata. RNA extraction was followed by reverse transcription into cDNA, which acted as the sequencing template. Produced via immunoSEQ multiplex PCR; TCRdb's table is partial and in-frame only. The table has over 120,000 clones, roughly three fifths seen once; the top ten hold under 8%. The source was CD4+ T cells sorted from blood, collected at week 0. The receptors were gathered from a human donor with alopecia areata.

This clone was seen only a few times. The genes are TRBV6-6 and TRBJ2-2, with TRBD1 as a possible D gene (7 bases). The V and J ends lost 9 bases and 7 bases respectively, with 15 bases between them. The CDR3 sequence is 13 residues long. Germline CDR1 MNHNY, CDR2 SVGAGI (reference sequence). In DNA form, the CDR3 reads TGTGCCAGTCGTCAGGGGGGCAGCGGGGAGCTGTTTTTT. This translates into CASRQGGSGELFF.

The chain has TRBV18 and TRBJ2-2; D call uncertain. CDR1 and CDR2 from the germline V gene are KGHSH and LQKENI. Trimming shortened V by 0 bases and J by 3 bases, and 8 bases separated the two germline ends. The CDR3 contains 15 residues. The CDR3, as DNA: TGTGCCAGCTCACCACCGGCCGGGCACACCGGGGAGCTGTTTTTT. The encoded protein is CASSPPAGHTGELFF.

The rearrangement joins TRBV18 to TRBJ1-6, with TRBD1 as a possible D gene (6 bases). Per the germline V gene, CDR1 is KGHSH and CDR2 is LQKENI. The ends were cut back, 6 bases at V and 6 bases at J, with 9 bases in the middle. The CDR3 consists of 13 residues. CDR3 amino acids: CASSGQTNSPLHF. The CDR3 DNA sequence: TGTGCCAGCTCCGGACAGACTAATTCACCCCTCCACTTT. The full variable domain, completed using reference TRBV18 and TRBJ1-6, is NAGVMQNPRHLVRRRGQEARLRCSPMKGHSHVYWYRQLPEEGLKFMVYLQKENIIDESGMPKERFSAEFPKEGPSILRIQQVVRGDSAAYFCASSGQTNSPLHFGNGTRLTVT.

The chain couples TRBV20-1 to TRBJ2-7; D call uncertain. Germline V gene data show CDR1 as DFQATT and CDR2 as SNEGSKA (reference sequence). This CDR3 has 11 residues. V lost 4 bases, J lost 3 bases, and 7 bases lay in between. CDR3 sequence: CSATDRYEQYF. As DNA, the CDR3 is TGCAGTGCTACCGACCGCTACGAGCAGTACTTC.

V and J are TRBV25-1 and TRBJ1-6, with 7 bases aligning to TRBD1. The germline gives CDR1 MGHDK, CDR2 SYGVNS. The trim removed 3 bases at V and 6 bases at J, leaving 5 bases unmatched. CDR3 size: 15 residues. CDR3 loop: CASSDPRQGNSPLHF. The CDR3 DNA sequence: TGTGCCAGCAGTGACCCTAGACAGGGTAATTCACCCCTCCACTTT.

The chain links TRBV7-2 to TRBJ2-3; no definite D call. Trimming removed 6 bases at V and 3 bases at J, with 10 bases between. There are 13 residues in the CDR3. Germline loops: CDR1 SGHTA, CDR2 FQGNSA. CDR3: CASRGVGTDTQYF. The CDR3 DNA is TGTGCCAGCAGGGGTGTGGGGACAGATACGCAGTATTTT. The full variable domain, its missing parts supplied by reference TRBV7-2 and TRBJ2-3, is GAGVSQSPSNKVTEKGKDVELRCDPISGHTALYWYRQSLGQGLEFLIYFQGNSAPDKSGLPSDRFSAERTGGSVSTLTIQRTQQEDSAVYLCASRGVGTDTQYFGPGTRLTVL.

The chain links TRBV6-6 to TRBJ1-5; D may be TRBD1 (5 bases). This CDR3 has 15 amino acids. The V gene lost 5 bases and the J gene lost 3 bases, with 14 bases spanning the gap. Germline V gene data show CDR1 as MNHNY and CDR2 as SVGAGI (reference sequence). The CDR3 nucleotides are TGTGCCAGCAGTCTGGGGCAGTGGGACAATCAGCCCCAGCATTTT. Translation gives CASSLGQWDNQPQHF.

This clone was recorded a few times. The chain joins TRBV19 to TRBJ1-2; weak D call: TRBD1 (5 bases). V was pared by 7 bases and J by 4 bases, with 22 bases between. The CDR3 is made up of 16 amino acids. From germline, CDR1 is LNHDA and CDR2 SQIVND (reference sequence). CDR3: CASTPRRDPDLYGYTF. The CDR3 region has the DNA TGTGCCAGTACCCCGCGGAGGGACCCCGACCTCTATGGCTACACCTTC.

The rearrangement uses TRBV4-3 and TRBJ1-6; no reliable D call. Germline V gene sequence: CDR1 LGHNA, CDR2 YSLEER. The ends were cut back, 0 bases at V and 9 bases at J, with 6 bases in the middle. CDR3 length: 13 residues. DNA of the CDR3: TGCGCCAGCAGCCAAGACATAGGTTCACCCCTCCACTTT. It specifies CASSQDIGSPLHF.

The chain has TRBV7-2 and TRBJ1-6; D unclear. The V and J ends lost 7 bases and 8 bases respectively, with 12 bases between them. Germline-derived CDR1 and CDR2 are SGHTA and FQGNSA. The CDR3 runs to 13 residues. The CDR3, as DNA: TGTGCCAGCATGATACGGCTGGATTCACCCCTCCACTTT. Its translation: CASMIRLDSPLHF.

The chain employs TRBV2 and TRBJ2-3; no definite D call. Looked up from germline, CDR1 is SNHLY and CDR2 is FYNNEI. CDR3 length: 15 residues. With 8 bases removed from V and 0 bases from J, the gap between germline ends came to 15 bases. CDR3 residues: CASPRRVFSTDTQYF. CDR3 coding DNA: TGTGCCAGCCCGCGAAGGGTGTTTAGCACAGATACGCAGTATTTT.

This chain joins TRBV27 and TRBJ2-7; 12 positions agree with TRBD1. Trimming cost V 4 bases and J 7 bases; bases outside gene matches: 2. CDR1 and CDR2 (germline): MNHEY, SMNVEV (reference sequence). The CDR3 runs 13 residues. DNA for the CDR3: TGTGCCAGCAGTTGGGACAGGGGGCATGAGCAGTACTTC. Its translation is CASSWDRGHEQYF.

This clone was observed a few times. The chain is built from TRBV6-5 and TRBJ1-1, with D unresolved. The V and J ends lost 5 bases and 0 bases respectively, with 4 bases between them. Germline-derived CDR1 and CDR2 are MNHEY and SVGAGI. This CDR3 has 12 residues. The CDR3 nucleotides read TGTGCCAGCAGTCCCCTGAACACTGAAGCTTTCTTT. Encoded protein: CASSPLNTEAFF.

This clone was observed a few times. J is TRBJ1-2 and V is TRBV13; the D gene is possibly TRBD1 (5 bases). This CDR3 is built from 13 residues. The V end was cut by 4 bases, the J end by 2 bases, with 8 bases between. Per the germline V gene, CDR1 is PRHDT and CDR2 is FYEKMQ (reference sequence). CDR3 loop: CASSSQGNYGYTF. CDR3 DNA: TGTGCCAGCAGCTCCCAGGGCAACTATGGCTACACCTTC.